Below, 16 T cell receptor beta chains from the same sample are listed, as sequenced in a study of response to subunit inactivated influenza vaccine. Each CDR3 protein is one row after TCRdb ran MiXCR on the RT-PCR reads. The repertoire holds more than 450,000 distinct CDR3 sequences, around 10% seen once, with about 10% in the top ten. The data also belong to a second study, concerning T cells expressing NK-cell markers. Per that study: UMI-tagged 5'RACE template switching yielded the TCR beta cDNA.

Sequenced here: PBMCs from blood, sampled on the day of vaccination. The receptors were gathered from a middle-aged man who received an inactivated influenza vaccine.

The V and J genes are TRBV12-3 or TRBV12-4 and TRBJ2-2; 8 bases fit TRBD2. The V segment lost 0 bases and the J segment 5 bases; nucleotides outside the gene matches: 5. The CDR3 loop spans 16 amino acids. The CDR3 coding sequence is TGTGCCAGCAGTTTAGCGCCGGGGGGGGGGACCGGGGAGCTGTTTTTT. It specifies CASSLAPGGGTGELFF.

This clonotype was counted between two and nine times. The chain couples TRBV12-3 or TRBV12-4 to TRBJ1-2; 7 bases are a match to TRBD1. CDR3 length: 13 residues. With V trimmed by 6 bases and J by 8 bases, 9 bases remained unmatched. The CDR3 sequence: CASRLGTAEGYTF. The CDR3 nucleotides are TGTGCCAGCAGACTCGGGACAGCCGAGGGCTACACCTTC.

Here the CDR3 DNA reads TGTGCCAGCAGCCAACAACGGCTAGCGGAGGCCTACGAGCAGTACTTC. Its translation is CASSQQRLAEAYEQYF. The rearrangement links TRBV4-2 to TRBJ2-7, with 7 bases identical to TRBD2. The V segment lost 2 bases and the J segment 2 bases; nucleotides outside the gene matches: 9. Germline CDR1 reads LGHNA; CDR2 reads YNFKEQ. This CDR3 has 16 residues.

This clonotype was seen a few times. V and J are TRBV19 and TRBJ2-7; TRBD2 matches 7 bases. CDR1 is LNHDA, CDR2 SQIVND, per germline (reference sequence). J lost 2 bases, V lost 3 bases, and 4 bases had no gene match. The CDR3 loop spans 14 amino acids. CDR3 DNA: TGTGCCAGTAGTATCGACAGCGGGACCTACGAGCAGTACTTC. Translating it yields CASSIDSGTYEQYF.

The table lists this clonotype with a few counts. This rearrangement joins TRBV10-3 to TRBJ2-3, with 7 bases lining up with TRBD2. Losses at the gene ends were 6 bases for V and 7 bases for J; bases not matched to a gene: 4. CDR3 size: 12 residues. The germline V gene encodes CDR1 ENHRY and CDR2 SYGVKD. The CDR3, as DNA: TGTGCCATCAGGGAGCGGGGAAATACGCAGTATTTT. This codes for CAIRERGNTQYF.

V gene TRBV5-1 combines with J gene TRBJ2-3, with 10 bases matching TRBD1. Germline CDR1 and CDR2: SGHRS and YFSETQ. V was pared by 0 bases and J by 6 bases, with 4 bases of the junction left unmatched. The CDR3 spans 15 residues. The CDR3 is CASSLETGGIDTQYF. CDR3 DNA sequence: TGCGCCAGCAGCTTGGAGACAGGGGGCATCGATACGCAGTATTTT.

This clonotype was observed a few times. The V call is TRBV20-1, the J call TRBJ2-1; 10 bases match TRBD2. This CDR3 region has 15 residues. Unmatched junction bases numbered 3, after V lost 0 bases and J lost 4 bases. Per germline, CDR1 DFQATT and CDR2 SNEGSKA (reference sequence). The CDR3: CSARDYSGGYNEQFF. The CDR3 DNA reads as TGCAGTGCTAGAGACTATAGCGGGGGGTACAATGAGCAGTTCTTC.

The chain has TRBV12-3 or TRBV12-4 and TRBJ1-2; D gene unclear. The V end was cut by 5 bases, the J end by 4 bases, with 11 bases between. The CDR3 runs 13 residues. The CDR3 loop is CASSKDAIYGYTF. CDR3 nucleotide sequence: TGTGCCAGCAGTAAGGACGCGATCTATGGCTACACCTTC.

This clonotype showed up many times. This rearrangement joins TRBV5-5 to TRBJ2-7; D uncertain. The CDR3 runs to 13 residues. Germline V gives CDR1 SGHKS, CDR2 YYEKEE (reference sequence). The ends were cut back, 1 base at V and 0 bases at J, with 5 bases in the middle. The CDR3, as DNA: TGTGCCAGCAGCTTGACACTCTCCTACGAGCAGTACTTC. It specifies CASSLTLSYEQYF. The complete variable domain, with remaining parts taken from reference TRBV5-5 and TRBJ2-7, reads DAGVTQSPTHLIKTRGQQVTLRCSPISGHKSVSWYQQVLGQGPQFIFQYYEKEERGRGNFPDRFSARQFPNYSSELNVNALLLGDSALYLCASSLTLSYEQYFGPGTRLTVT.

This clonotype appeared a few times. The chain is built from TRBV20-1 and TRBJ2-7; 12 bases line up with TRBD2. Germline CDR1 is DFQATT and CDR2 is SNEGSKA (reference sequence). V was pared by 4 bases and J by 4 bases, with 2 bases of the junction left unmatched. The CDR3 runs to 13 residues. The CDR3, as DNA: TGCAGTGCTACTAGCGGGAGGGTTTACGAGCAGTACTTC. Residues: CSATSGRVYEQYF.

This clonotype occurred a few times. V gene TRBV7-2 combines with J gene TRBJ2-7; D call uncertain. The CDR3 has 14 amino acids. CDR1 is SGHTA and CDR2 is FQGNSA in the germline V gene. V was trimmed by 0 bases and J by 4 bases, leaving 10 bases between them. For the CDR3, the DNA is TGTGCCAGCAGCTTAGCGGCGAAAAATTACGAGCAGTACTTC. Residues: CASSLAAKNYEQYF.

This clonotype came up a few times. The chain has TRBV18 and TRBJ2-3; D ambiguous. CDR1 and CDR2 from the germline V gene are KGHSH and LQKENI. V lost 2 bases and J 1 base, leaving 7 bases between the germline ends. The CDR3 is 14 amino acids. CDR3: CASSPVPGTDTQYF. Here the CDR3 DNA reads TGTGCCAGCTCACCAGTTCCAGGCACAGATACGCAGTATTTT. Full variable domain (remainder filled in from reference TRBV18 and TRBJ2-3): NAGVMQNPRHLVRRRGQEARLRCSPMKGHSHVYWYRQLPEEGLKFMVYLQKENIIDESGMPKERFSAEFPKEGPSILRIQQVVRGDSAAYFCASSPVPGTDTQYFGPGTRLTVL.

The V and J genes are TRBV20-1 and TRBJ2-5, with D perhaps being TRBD1 or TRBD2 (5 bases each). There are 12 residues in the CDR3. The germline V gene has CDR1 DFQATT and CDR2 SNEGSKA (reference sequence). V shed 3 bases and J shed 5 bases, with 10 bases lying between them. CDR3 sequence reads: CSARRGLETQYF. The CDR3 DNA is TGCAGTGCTAGGAGGGGCCTGGAGACCCAGTACTTC.

This chain joins TRBV18 and TRBJ1-1, with 9 bases matching TRBD1. Germline loops: CDR1 KGHSH, CDR2 LQKENI. The V and J ends lost 3 bases and 5 bases, in that order; junction bases with no gene match: 13. The CDR3 contains 17 residues. CDR3 loop: CASSPVPGQGQGTEAFF. The CDR3 bases are TGTGCCAGCTCACCTGTCCCGGGACAGGGTCAAGGAACTGAAGCTTTCTTT. The variable domain in full, with the rest retrieved from reference TRBV18 and TRBJ1-1, is NAGVMQNPRHLVRRRGQEARLRCSPMKGHSHVYWYRQLPEEGLKFMVYLQKENIIDESGMPKERFSAEFPKEGPSILRIQQVVRGDSAAYFCASSPVPGQGQGTEAFFGQGTRLTVV.

The chain links TRBV7-2 to TRBJ2-3; D may be TRBD2 (7 bases). Germline V gives CDR1 SGHTA, CDR2 FQGNSA. V was pared by 2 bases and J by 5 bases, with 17 bases between. The CDR3 spans 16 residues. For the CDR3, the DNA is TGTGCCAGCAGCTTAACGGGGGGCCACTACCGAGATACGCAGTATTTT. Translated: CASSLTGGHYRDTQYF.

The rearrangement joins TRBV2 to TRBJ2-3, with TRBD2 matching 10 bases. The length of the CDR3 is 16 residues. V gave up 2 bases and J gave up 4 bases; unmatched junction bases: 6. Looked up from germline, CDR1 is SNHLY and CDR2 is FYNNEI. CDR3 coding DNA: TGTGCCAGCAGTGAAAGGGCTAGCGGGGGATCAGATACGCAGTATTTT. The encoded protein is CASSERASGGSDTQYF.